A selection of T cell receptor beta chains follows, all from one sample in a study of cytomegalovirus exposure and HLA in healthy donors. Sequenced by immunoSEQ multiplex PCR; TCRdb stores in-frame clones only, minus some. Among 130,000 to 150,000 clones listed, about 79% were seen once. Sequenced: PBMCs. The receptors derive from a male donor in good health and CMV-seronegative. Each CDR3 is given with its conserved first and last residue. D genes are given only for firm matches. Clone size is shown for a subset of rows, as once, few, many or a class of expanded clone.

v_gene	abundance	len	j_gene	d_gene	CDR3aa	CDR3nt
TRBV11-3	few	16	TRBJ1-1	TRBD1	CASSPGQGEVNTEAFF	TGTGCCAGCAGCCCCGGACAGGGGGAAGTGAACACTGAAGCTTTCTTT
TRBV30	.	14	TRBJ2-7	TRBD1	CAWSGTGGSGEQYF	TGTGCCTGGAGCGGAACAGGGGGGTCGGGGGAGCAGTACTTC
TRBV7-2	.	15	TRBJ1-2	.	CASSFSGQNPYGYTF	TGTGCCAGCAGCTTTTCTGGACAGAACCCCTATGGCTACACCTTC
TRBV27	.	12	TRBJ2-7	TRBD1	CASRDRAYEQYF	TGTGCCAGTAGAGACAGGGCCTACGAGCAGTACTTC
TRBV19	.	15	TRBJ2-1	TRBD1	CASSTSTGGYNEQFF	TGTGCCAGTAGTACCTCGACAGGGGGCTACAATGAGCAGTTCTTC
TRBV13	.	15	TRBJ2-7	TRBD1	CASSSRTGISYEQYF	TGTGCCAGCAGCTCCCGGACAGGGATCTCCTACGAGCAGTACTTC
TRBV7-6	.	17	TRBJ2-7	TRBD1	CASSLAVGTGGLGEQYF	TGTGCCAGCAGCTTAGCGGTCGGGACAGGGGGATTGGGAGAGCAGTACTTC
TRBV4-3	.	13	TRBJ2-1	.	CASSHQRANEQFF	TGCGCCAGCAGCCATCAGCGGGCCAATGAGCAGTTCTTC
TRBV7-9	few	14	TRBJ1-2	.	CASSPGTGAYGYTF	TGTGCCAGCAGCCCAGGGACGGGAGCATATGGCTACACCTTC
TRBV7-9	.	14	TRBJ2-2	.	CSSSLPSDTGELFF	TGTTCCAGCAGCTTGCCGTCGGACACCGGGGAGCTGTTTTTT
TRBV10-3	.	17	TRBJ2-3	TRBD2	CAISPGGEREGTDTQYF	TGTGCCATCAGTCCTGGGGGGGAGCGGGAGGGAACAGATACGCAGTATTTT
TRBV5-1	.	14	TRBJ2-3	.	CASRPGPRTDTQYF	TGCGCCAGCAGGCCAGGGCCCCGCACAGATACGCAGTATTTT
TRBV7-2	.	17	TRBJ1-1	TRBD1	CASSLVLTGTGMPEAFF	TGTGCCAGCAGCTTAGTATTAACCGGGACAGGGATGCCGGAAGCTTTCTTT
TRBV6-5	few	14	TRBJ2-4	.	CASSAGHVKNIQYF	TGTGCCAGCAGTGCAGGACACGTGAAAAACATTCAGTACTTC
TRBV7-8	.	16	TRBJ1-1	.	CASSFGSRGWSTEAFF	TGTGCCAGCAGCTTCGGATCCCGGGGATGGAGCACTGAAGCTTTCTTT
TRBV6-5	.	16	TRBJ1-6	.	CASSYSPGPYNSPLHF	TGTGCCAGCAGTTACTCGCCGGGTCCCTATAATTCACCCCTCCACTTT
TRBV6-4	.	15	TRBJ1-1	.	CASSDRPGEDTEAFF	TGTGCCAGCAGTGATCGACCTGGGGAGGACACTGAAGCTTTCTTT
TRBV10-3	few	14	TRBJ2-2	TRBD1	CAIRRDRDTGELFF	TGTGCCATCAGGAGGGACAGGGACACCGGGGAGCTGTTTTTT
TRBV7-9	.	15	TRBJ2-5	TRBD1	CASSSPTGQQETQYF	TGTGCCAGCAGCTCACCCACGGGACAGCAAGAGACCCAGTACTTC
TRBV6-5	.	15	TRBJ2-1	.	CASSYSIVQGNEQFF	TGTGCCAGCAGTTACTCGATTGTCCAGGGCAATGAGCAGTTCTTC
TRBV11-2	.	14	TRBJ1-1	TRBD1	CASSSRTGNTEAFF	TGTGCCAGCAGCTCTCGGACAGGGAACACTGAAGCTTTCTTT
TRBV19	.	13	TRBJ1-6	TRBD1	CASSMTGDSPLHF	TGTGCCAGTAGTATGACAGGGGACTCACCCCTCCACTTT
TRBV7-8	.	14	TRBJ1-5	.	CASSRNGGNQPQHF	TGTGCCAGCAGCCGAAATGGAGGGAATCAGCCCCAGCATTTT
TRBV29-1	.	13	TRBJ2-3	.	CSSSGLFADTQYF	TGCAGTTCCTCAGGGTTATTCGCAGATACGCAGTATTTT
TRBV4-1	.	14	TRBJ2-1	.	CASSLALLDNEQFF	TGCGCCAGCAGTTTGGCCCTCCTGGACAATGAGCAGTTCTTC
TRBV7-7	.	13	TRBJ2-3	.	CASSSTGSDTQYF	TGTGCCAGCAGCTCCACAGGGTCAGATACGCAGTATTTT
TRBV11-1	.	17	TRBJ2-5	TRBD2	CASSLQLAGGGEETQYF	TGTGCCAGCAGCTTACAATTAGCGGGGGGCGGAGAAGAGACCCAGTACTTC
TRBV18	.	15	TRBJ1-1	.	CASSPRQETNTEAFF	TGTGCCAGCTCACCAAGACAGGAAACGAACACTGAAGCTTTCTTT
TRBV29-1	.	13	TRBJ2-2	TRBD1	CSGRDRVTGELFF	TGCAGCGGACGGGACAGGGTCACCGGGGAGCTGTTTTTT